Following are 27 T cell receptor beta chains from one sample sequenced in a study of T cell responses to AZD1222 COVID-19 vaccine. Only in-frame clones appear in the TCRdb table, and some are missing; sequencing was by immunoSEQ multiplex PCR. The sample holds roughly 120,000 clones, roughly 91% seen once. Here the sequenced sample was peripheral blood, taken on day 0 of AZD1222 vaccination. The origin of the receptors is an adult in good health.

CDR3 amino acids: CASSLVLSSAGYEQFF. The CDR3, as DNA: TGTGCCAGCAGCTTAGTTCTCTCATCGGCGGGTTATGAGCAGTTCTTC. This sequence joins TRBV7-2 and TRBJ2-1, with D possibly TRBD2 on 5 matching bases. Between the trimmed V and J ends, which lost 1 base and 8 bases, there was a span of 18 bases. In germline, CDR1 is SGHTA, CDR2 FQGNSA. The CDR3 extends over 16 amino acids.

This clone has only one observation. V and J are TRBV9 and TRBJ1-2, with D possibly being TRBD1 (5 bases). Germline V gene data show CDR1 as SGDLS and CDR2 as YYNGEE. This CDR3 contains 13 residues. Trimming cost V 4 bases and J 2 bases, with 9 bases left between them. This CDR3 is CASSPDRNYGYTF. The DNA for the CDR3 is TGTGCCAGCAGCCCAGACAGAAACTATGGCTACACCTTC.

The chain carries TRBV9 and TRBJ2-1; 10 nucleotides align to TRBD2. V was pared by 5 bases and J by 6 bases, with 8 bases of the junction left unmatched. CDR3 length equals 15 residues. The germline V gene has CDR1 SGDLS and CDR2 YYNGEE. In nucleotides, the CDR3 is TGTGCCAGCAGTCCTAAGCGGGAGGGCCCCAATGAGCAGTTCTTC. As protein: CASSPKREGPNEQFF.

The CDR3 DNA reads as TGTGCCAGCAGCTCCTCCCCCGCCAGAGGGCCTACCTACGAGCAGTACTTC. Translation gives CASSSSPARGPTYEQYF. The chain carries TRBV7-3 and TRBJ2-7, with D possibly being TRBD2 (5 bases). Trimming took 4 bases from V and 2 from J, leaving 21 bases between them. Germline V gene sequence: CDR1 SGHTA, CDR2 FQGTGA. The CDR3 length is 17 residues.

The chain carries TRBV27 and TRBJ1-1; a possible D gene is TRBD1 (5 bases). Trimming pared 3 bases from V and 8 bases from J, leaving 25 bases between. Germline CDR1 and CDR2: MNHEY and SMNVEV (reference sequence). The length of the CDR3 is 17 residues. DNA for the CDR3: TGTGCCAGCAGTTTTTTTCCAAGGAGGAATGAACGGGGGGAAGCTTTCTTT. Protein product: CASSFFPRRNERGEAFF.

The gene calls are TRBV5-1 and TRBJ2-7; tentatively, D is TRBD1 (5 bases). The CDR3 covers 13 residues. V was shortened by 4 bases and J by 7 bases, with 15 bases between the two germline ends. Germline V gives CDR1 SGHRS, CDR2 YFSETQ. The DNA for the CDR3 is TGCGCCAGCAGCCCCCAAGGGGTGGAGGAGCAGTACTTC. As protein: CASSPQGVEEQYF.

The V call is TRBV11-3, the J call TRBJ1-1; D is possibly TRBD1 (5 bases). This CDR3 spans 13 amino acids. The germline V gene has CDR1 SGHNT and CDR2 YENEEA. Trimming pared 2 bases from V and 3 bases from J, leaving 7 bases between. CDR3 residues: CASSLSGDTEAFF. In nucleotides, the CDR3 is TGTGCCAGCAGCTTATCGGGGGACACTGAAGCTTTCTTT. The whole variable domain, remainder taken from reference TRBV11-3 and TRBJ1-1, is EAGVVQSPRYKIIEKKQPVAFWCNPISGHNTLYWYLQNLGQGPELLIRYENEEAVDDSQLPKDRFSAERLKGVDSTLKIQPAELGDSAVYLCASSLSGDTEAFFGQGTRLTVV.

The V and J genes are TRBV5-1 and TRBJ1-2, with TRBD1 as a possible D gene (6 bases). Per germline, CDR1 SGHRS and CDR2 YFSETQ. The V end lost 0 bases, the J end lost 4 bases, and 13 bases lay between the germline ends. This CDR3 has 15 amino acids. The CDR3 bases are TGCGCCAGCAGCTTGGCAGGCGGGGGCCCCTATGGCTACACCTTC. It translates to CASSLAGGGPYGYTF.

The chain joins TRBV5-1 to TRBJ2-3; D gene ambiguous. V lost 5 bases, J lost 0 bases, and 10 bases lay in between. The CDR3 has 14 residues. CDR1 and CDR2 (germline): SGHRS, YFSETQ. CDR3 loop: CASSAQPSTDTQYF. The CDR3 bases are TGCGCCAGCAGTGCCCAGCCTAGCACAGATACGCAGTATTTT.

The CDR3 nucleotides read TGTGCCAGCAGCTCGGCCGGATCCCAAGAGACCCAGTACTTC. Its protein product is CASSSAGSQETQYF. The rearrangement uses TRBV5-5 and TRBJ2-5, with unresolved D. Per germline, CDR1 SGHKS and CDR2 YYEKEE (reference sequence). The CDR3 runs 14 residues. V lost 3 bases and J lost 1, with 10 bases in between.

V and J are TRBV6-2 or TRBV6-3 and TRBJ2-7; 9 bases agree with TRBD2. The V gene end was trimmed by 5 bases and the J gene end by 2 bases; junction bases not matched to a gene: 7. The CDR3 runs to 15 residues. Germline V gene data show CDR1 as MNHEY and CDR2 as SVGEGT. The CDR3 sequence: CASSLFSGSTYEQYF. The CDR3 DNA is TGTGCCAGCAGTCTCTTTAGCGGGAGTACCTACGAGCAGTACTTC.

This clone showed up just once. The chain carries TRBV19 and TRBJ1-2; 7 bases are shared with TRBD1. From germline, CDR1 is LNHDA and CDR2 SQIVND (reference sequence). CDR3 length: 13 residues. Trimming cost V 11 bases and J 2 bases; bases outside gene matches: 8. This chain's CDR3 is CAWGRQGNYGYTF. As DNA, the CDR3 is TGTGCCTGGGGCAGACAGGGCAACTATGGCTACACCTTC.

The chain has TRBV25-1 and TRBJ2-5, with D perhaps matching TRBD2 (6 bases). The V end lost 4 bases, the J end lost 2 bases, and 14 bases lay between the germline ends. CDR1 MGHDK and CDR2 SYGVNS come from the germline V gene. The CDR3 loop spans 15 amino acids. The DNA of the CDR3 is TGTGCCAGCAGTGTTGGTAGCGGCCTACAAGAGACCCAGTACTTC. Amino acids: CASSVGSGLQETQYF.

The chain links TRBV5-4 to TRBJ2-7; weak D call: TRBD2 (7 bases). Germline CDR1 is SGHNT and CDR2 is YYREEE (reference sequence). V lost 1 base, J lost 2 bases, and 19 bases lay in between. This CDR3 comprises 17 residues. In nucleotides, the CDR3 is TGTGCCAGCAGCTTGAACCCAGGGAGGGGGATAACCTACGAGCAGTACTTC. It encodes CASSLNPGRGITYEQYF.

V usage is TRBV29-1 and J usage is TRBJ2-5; D call uncertain. Germline V lookup: CDR1 SQVTM, CDR2 ANQGSEA. The V end lost 4 bases, the J end lost 2 bases, and 8 bases lay between the germline ends. The CDR3 totals 12 residues. The CDR3: CSVGHGQETQYF. CDR3 nucleotides: TGCAGCGTTGGACACGGACAAGAGACCCAGTACTTC.

This clone was observed a handful of times. This chain connects TRBV5-6 to TRBJ2-2; D is unresolved. CDR1 is SGHDT, CDR2 YYEEEE, per germline. V dropped 0 bases and J dropped 4 bases, with 13 bases sitting between them. This CDR3 spans 16 amino acids. The CDR3 sequence: CASSLGSSRFTGELFF. The DNA for the CDR3 is TGTGCCAGCAGCTTGGGATCTTCACGGTTCACCGGGGAGCTGTTTTTT.

This chain connects TRBV4-2 to TRBJ2-7; 13 nucleotides match TRBD2. The CDR3 length is 17 residues. With 3 bases clipped from V and 2 bases from J, the junction kept 7 bases outside the gene matches. Germline CDR1 and CDR2: LGHNA and YNFKEQ. CDR3 in DNA: TGTGCCAGCAGCCACAGACTAGCGGGAGGTCGCCCCTACGAGCAGTACTTC. This translates into CASSHRLAGGRPYEQYF.

The V gene is TRBV7-8, the J gene TRBJ2-5, with 11 bases lining up with TRBD1. J gave up 9 bases and V 2 bases, and 8 bases lay outside the gene matches. This CDR3 is built from 15 residues. Germline CDR1 and CDR2: SGHVS and FQNEAQ. CDR3 bases: TGTGCCAGCAGCTTACGCCACGGACAGGGGGCCGCCCAGTACTTC. Protein product: CASSLRHGQGAAQYF.

The chain combines TRBV5-4 with TRBJ1-4; tentatively, D is TRBD1 (6 bases). V was shortened by 4 bases and J by 5 bases, with 12 bases between the two germline ends. In germline, CDR1 is SGHNT, CDR2 YYREEE (reference sequence). This CDR3 contains 14 residues. This chain's CDR3 is CASSLGGLNEKLFF. CDR3 DNA: TGTGCCAGCAGCCTTGGGGGGCTAAATGAAAAACTGTTTTTT.

In this sample, this clone turned up many times. The rearrangement links TRBV7-8 to TRBJ2-7, with TRBD1 as a possible D gene (6 bases). The ends were cut back, 0 bases at V and 5 bases at J, with 17 bases in the middle. CDR1 SGHVS and CDR2 FQNEAQ come from the germline V gene. This CDR3 contains 16 residues. The CDR3 DNA follows: TGTGCCAGCAGCTTAGCGGGTTGGCAGGGGTTCCACGAGCAGTACTTC. Translated, it gives CASSLAGWQGFHEQYF.

V and J are TRBV6-1 and TRBJ2-7, with 7 positions matching TRBD2. The ends lost 3 bases at V and 2 bases at J; junction bases unmatched: 7. This CDR3 is built from 15 residues. Germline V gene lookup returns CDR1 MNHNS and CDR2 SASEGT. The CDR3 loop is CASSDQRAGAYEQYF. CDR3 DNA: TGTGCCAGCAGTGACCAGAGGGCGGGAGCCTACGAGCAGTACTTC.

This clone showed up just once. The CDR3 DNA sequence: TGTGCCAGCAGCCAAGGCAGGGCTGGAAACACCATATATTTT. This translates into CASSQGRAGNTIYF. V usage is TRBV4-2 and J usage is TRBJ1-3, with D possibly matching TRBD1 (5 bases). V lost 1 base to trimming and J lost 2 bases, with 6 bases between them. CDR3 size: 14 residues. CDR1 LGHNA and CDR2 YNFKEQ come from the germline V gene.

This chain joins TRBV2 and TRBJ1-4, with unresolved D. Deletions cut 0 bases from V and 3 bases from J, with 11 bases between. Per germline, CDR1 SNHLY and CDR2 FYNNEI. This CDR3 contains 16 residues. CDR3 amino acids: CASSEADRWANEKLFF. CDR3 sequence (DNA): TGTGCCAGCAGTGAAGCGGACCGTTGGGCTAATGAAAAACTGTTTTTT. Looking up the rest from reference TRBV2 and TRBJ1-4 gives the full variable domain: EPEVTQTPSHQVTQMGQEVILRCVPISNHLYFYWYRQILGQKVEFLVSFYNNEISEKSEIFDDQFSVERPDGSNFTLKIRSTKLEDSAMYFCASSEADRWANEKLFFGSGTQLSVL.

This sequence joins TRBV4-3 and TRBJ1-5; 8 positions match TRBD1. V dropped 5 bases and J dropped 6; count of bases not matched to a gene: 9. From germline, CDR1 is LGHNA and CDR2 YSLEER. The CDR3 consists of 15 residues. The CDR3: CASSADRAEGQPQHF. Written as DNA, the CDR3 is TGCGCCAGCAGCGCGGACAGGGCCGAGGGTCAGCCCCAGCATTTT.

This clone was detected only once. The chain combines TRBV5-1 with TRBJ2-1; D gene unclear. In germline, CDR1 is SGHRS, CDR2 YFSETQ. V dropped 0 bases and J dropped 2 bases, with 9 bases sitting between them. The CDR3 length is 15 residues. The CDR3 loop reads CASSLEGATYNEQFF. CDR3 in DNA: TGCGCCAGCAGCTTGGAGGGCGCGACCTACAATGAGCAGTTCTTC.

The J gene is TRBJ2-3, the V gene TRBV10-3; the match to TRBD2 covers 7 bases. The germline CDR1 and CDR2 sequences are ENHRY and SYGVKD. With V trimmed by 7 bases and J by 5 bases, 6 bases remained unmatched. The CDR3 loop spans 13 amino acids. In DNA, the CDR3 is TGTGCCATCAAGGCGGGAGTGGGAGATACGCAGTATTTT. Its protein product is CAIKAGVGDTQYF.

The chain is built from TRBV14 and TRBJ2-5, with D possibly matching TRBD1 (6 bases). This CDR3 has 16 residues. Germline V lookup: CDR1 SGHDN, CDR2 FVKESK. V was shortened by 0 bases and J by 1 base, with 12 bases between the two germline ends. DNA for the CDR3: TGTGCCAGCAGCCAAGAGGGGGTCAGGGGCCAAGAGACCCAGTACTTC. Translated: CASSQEGVRGQETQYF.